Listed below are T cell receptor beta chains from one sample, sequenced in a study of shared clonotypes between healthy human individuals. The table came from immunoSEQ multiplex PCR; TCRdb's copy has only in-frame clones and leaves some out. The sample carries a few million clones, 85% to 95% recorded once. The sample was naive CD4+ T cells from PBMCs. The origin of the receptors is a man younger than 30 in good health. Some clones in this sample may be carry-over from other donors' samples. Each CDR3 is given with its conserved first and last residue. The D gene is left open where the match is weak. Where a row states a size, it is once, few, many or the class of an expanded clone; other rows omit it.

clone_size: -
j_call: TRBJ1-2
d_call: -
v_call: TRBV6-5
cdr3_aa: CASSFDNYGYTF
cdr3_nt: TGTGCCAGCAGTTTCGACAACTATGGCTACACCTTC

clone_size: -
j_call: TRBJ1-2
d_call: -
v_call: TRBV11-2
cdr3_aa: CASSLVGTGYTF
cdr3_nt: TGTGCCAGCAGCTTAGTAGGGACTGGCTACACCTTC

clone_size: once
j_call: TRBJ2-7
d_call: -
v_call: TRBV11-2
cdr3_aa: CASSSPLTYEQYF
cdr3_nt: TGTGCCAGCAGCTCTCCCCTCACCTACGAGCAGTACTTC

clone_size: once
j_call: TRBJ1-2
d_call: -
v_call: TRBV6-1
cdr3_aa: CASSEASFGAVGYTF
cdr3_nt: TGTGCCAGCAGTGAAGCTAGCTTCGGGGCGGTTGGCTACACCTTC

clone_size: -
j_call: TRBJ2-5
d_call: -
v_call: TRBV4-1
cdr3_aa: CASSQGLVSETQYF
cdr3_nt: TGCGCCAGCAGCCAAGGGCTAGTCTCGGAGACCCAGTACTTC

clone_size: -
j_call: TRBJ2-2
d_call: TRBD2
v_call: TRBV28
cdr3_aa: CAITRSGSRNGELFF
cdr3_nt: TGTGCCATCACCCGTAGCGGGAGTCGGAACGGGGAGCTGTTTTTT

clone_size: -
j_call: TRBJ2-3
d_call: -
v_call: TRBV11-3
cdr3_aa: CASSPSWGQADTQYF
cdr3_nt: TGTGCCAGCAGCCCCTCTTGGGGTCAGGCAGATACGCAGTATTTT

clone_size: -
j_call: TRBJ2-5
d_call: -
v_call: TRBV5-1
cdr3_aa: CASSLDRWETQYF
cdr3_nt: TGCGCCAGCAGCTTGGACAGATGGGAGACCCAGTACTTC

clone_size: -
j_call: TRBJ2-2
d_call: -
v_call: TRBV11-2
cdr3_aa: CASSLTYGNTGELFF
cdr3_nt: TGTGCCAGCAGCTTAACGTACGGCAACACCGGGGAGCTGTTTTTT

clone_size: -
j_call: TRBJ1-1
d_call: -
v_call: TRBV7-2
cdr3_aa: CASSLAGQGYTEAFF
cdr3_nt: TGTGCCAGCAGCTTAGCGGGGCAGGGGTACACTGAAGCTTTCTTT

clone_size: -
j_call: TRBJ2-7
d_call: -
v_call: TRBV6-1
cdr3_aa: CASSEQLVPTGEQYF
cdr3_nt: TGTGCCAGCAGTGAACAACTAGTTCCCACGGGTGAGCAGTACTTC

clone_size: -
j_call: TRBJ2-1
d_call: -
v_call: TRBV14
cdr3_aa: CASSQDLVGEQFF
cdr3_nt: TGTGCCAGCAGCCAAGATCTGGTGGGAGAGCAGTTCTTC

clone_size: once
j_call: TRBJ2-6
d_call: -
v_call: TRBV7-7
cdr3_aa: CATLVAGHGANVLTF
cdr3_nt: TGTGCCACCCTGGTGGCAGGGCATGGGGCCAACGTCCTGACTTTC

clone_size: -
j_call: TRBJ1-2
d_call: -
v_call: TRBV6-1
cdr3_aa: CASSASIYHGYTF
cdr3_nt: TGTGCCAGCAGTGCCAGTATCTATCATGGCTACACCTTC

clone_size: -
j_call: TRBJ1-1
d_call: -
v_call: TRBV19
cdr3_aa: CASSILLGMETEAFF
cdr3_nt: TGTGCCAGTAGTATACTTTTAGGGATGGAAACTGAAGCTTTCTTT

clone_size: -
j_call: TRBJ2-3
d_call: TRBD2
v_call: TRBV4-2
cdr3_aa: CASSQEPGGPTQYF
cdr3_nt: TGTGCCAGCAGCCAAGAACCGGGAGGGCCCACGCAGTATTTT

clone_size: once
j_call: TRBJ2-1
d_call: TRBD1
v_call: TRBV29-1
cdr3_aa: CSVADRGRFNEQFF
cdr3_nt: TGCAGCGTTGCCGACAGGGGGCGGTTCAATGAGCAGTTCTTC

clone_size: few
j_call: TRBJ1-1
d_call: -
v_call: TRBV19
cdr3_aa: CASTSGTGTEAFF
cdr3_nt: TGTGCCAGTACCTCCGGGACGGGGACTGAAGCTTTCTTT

clone_size: -
j_call: TRBJ1-3
d_call: -
v_call: TRBV30
cdr3_aa: CAYSVLGISGNTIYF
cdr3_nt: TGTGCCTACTCGGTCCTTGGGATCTCTGGAAACACCATATATTTT

clone_size: -
j_call: TRBJ2-7
d_call: -
v_call: TRBV11-2
cdr3_aa: CASSLVGTHRYEQYF
cdr3_nt: TGTGCCAGCAGCTTAGTGGGGACACATCGCTACGAGCAGTACTTC

clone_size: -
j_call: TRBJ2-7
d_call: -
v_call: TRBV11-2
cdr3_aa: CASSLGLGSYEQYF
cdr3_nt: TGTGCCAGCAGCTTAGGCCTAGGGTCCTACGAGCAGTACTTC

clone_size: -
j_call: TRBJ2-1
d_call: TRBD2
v_call: TRBV6-1
cdr3_aa: CASSGSLPGGGKNEQFF
cdr3_nt: TGTGCCAGCAGTGGATCCTTACCGGGAGGGGGGAAGAATGAGCAGTTCTTC

clone_size: -
j_call: TRBJ2-7
d_call: -
v_call: TRBV5-1
cdr3_aa: CASSLEGRSYEQYF
cdr3_nt: TGCGCCAGCAGCTTGGAGGGACGGAGCTACGAGCAGTACTTC

clone_size: -
j_call: TRBJ2-2
d_call: TRBD2
v_call: TRBV5-1
cdr3_aa: CASSSAGVGTGELFF
cdr3_nt: TGCGCCAGCAGCTCTGCGGGAGTTGGTACCGGGGAGCTGTTTTTT

clone_size: -
j_call: TRBJ2-5
d_call: TRBD2
v_call: TRBV7-9
cdr3_aa: CASTSGGETQYF
cdr3_nt: TGTGCCAGCACCTCGGGAGGAGAGACCCAGTACTTC

clone_size: -
j_call: TRBJ2-3
d_call: TRBD2
v_call: TRBV11-3
cdr3_aa: CASSLEAGITDTQYF
cdr3_nt: TGTGCCAGCAGCTTAGAAGCGGGGATCACAGATACGCAGTATTTT

clone_size: -
j_call: TRBJ2-7
d_call: TRBD2
v_call: TRBV4-3
cdr3_aa: CASSQEWPSGVYEQYF
cdr3_nt: TGCGCCAGCAGCCAAGAGTGGCCTAGCGGGGTATACGAGCAGTACTTC

clone_size: once
j_call: TRBJ2-2
d_call: -
v_call: TRBV27
cdr3_aa: CASSSDRGPGELFF
cdr3_nt: TGTGCCAGCAGTTCGGACCGCGGCCCCGGGGAGCTGTTTTTT

clone_size: -
j_call: TRBJ1-5
d_call: -
v_call: TRBV19
cdr3_aa: CASQGNLRNQPQHF
cdr3_nt: TGTGCCAGTCAGGGTAATCTGAGAAATCAGCCCCAGCATTTT

clone_size: once
j_call: TRBJ1-2
d_call: -
v_call: TRBV2
cdr3_aa: CASSPDRTYGYTF
cdr3_nt: TGTGCCAGCAGCCCGGACAGAACCTATGGCTACACCTTC

clone_size: -
j_call: TRBJ2-1
d_call: TRBD1
v_call: TRBV29-1
cdr3_aa: CSVEPRDSRRWNNEQFF
cdr3_nt: TGCAGCGTAGAGCCTCGGGACAGCCGGCGTTGGAACAATGAGCAGTTCTTC

clone_size: -
j_call: TRBJ2-3
d_call: TRBD2
v_call: TRBV7-2
cdr3_aa: CASSLLASGSSGTDTQYF
cdr3_nt: TGTGCCAGCAGCTTACTCGCTAGCGGGAGCTCGGGGACAGATACGCAGTATTTT

clone_size: -
j_call: TRBJ2-3
d_call: TRBD2
v_call: TRBV28
cdr3_aa: CASSPGLAGERAQYF
cdr3_nt: TGTGCCAGCAGTCCCGGACTAGCGGGAGAAAGGGCGCAGTATTTT

clone_size: -
j_call: TRBJ2-7
d_call: -
v_call: TRBV19
cdr3_aa: CASGHPQSSYEQYF
cdr3_nt: TGTGCCAGTGGACACCCCCAGAGCTCCTACGAGCAGTACTTC

clone_size: -
j_call: TRBJ1-2
d_call: -
v_call: TRBV15
cdr3_aa: CATSLRVGGYTF
cdr3_nt: TGTGCCACCAGCCTTAGGGTTGGCGGCTACACCTTC

clone_size: -
j_call: TRBJ2-1
d_call: -
v_call: TRBV28
cdr3_aa: CASRRMEQFF
cdr3_nt: TGTGCCAGCCGACGCATGGAGCAGTTCTTC

clone_size: once
j_call: TRBJ2-7
d_call: TRBD2
v_call: TRBV28
cdr3_aa: CASSPHPGLAFEQYF
cdr3_nt: TGTGCCAGCAGCCCACACCCGGGACTAGCGTTCGAGCAGTACTTC

clone_size: -
j_call: TRBJ2-3
d_call: TRBD2
v_call: TRBV7-9
cdr3_aa: CASSLGWSSGSPTDTQYF
cdr3_nt: TGTGCCAGCAGCTTAGGTTGGTCTAGCGGGAGTCCCACAGATACGCAGTATTTT

clone_size: once
j_call: TRBJ2-1
d_call: -
v_call: TRBV6-5
cdr3_aa: CASRASYNEQFF
cdr3_nt: TGTGCCAGCAGGGCCAGCTACAATGAGCAGTTCTTC

clone_size: -
j_call: TRBJ2-1
d_call: -
v_call: TRBV4-3
cdr3_aa: CASSQGWGASGYNEQFF
cdr3_nt: TGCGCCAGCAGCCAAGGGTGGGGGGCTAGCGGCTACAATGAGCAGTTCTTC

clone_size: -
j_call: TRBJ1-1
d_call: TRBD1
v_call: TRBV6-5
cdr3_aa: CASRPSQGARTEAFF
cdr3_nt: TGTGCCAGCAGGCCCTCACAGGGGGCGAGAACTGAAGCTTTCTTT

clone_size: -
j_call: TRBJ2-7
d_call: TRBD2
v_call: TRBV19
cdr3_aa: CASSSLSGSTSYEQYF
cdr3_nt: TGTGCCAGTAGTTCGCTTAGCGGGTCAACCTCCTACGAGCAGTACTTC